Sequencing of this TCR beta chain was carried out in a study of human T cells and chemical hapten exposure. Study in general: There were per-sample TCR yield variations, arising mainly from small pooled library volume differences. Study-level points and caveats: The number of TCRs above 1 in 1000 frequency did not change after DPC sensitization.

This clonotype was found many times. The target antigen is unknown. Individual cDNA molecules in this library carried unique molecular identifiers. Authors' data handling: A per-sample median of roughly 96,000 TCRs was observed, with counts ranging from about 20,000 to 690,600. TCRdb itself ran the 5' RACE reads through MiXCR, one entry per CDR3 protein. In this record, the V and J calls reflect TCRdb's handling and not the investigators' own analysis. The table lists approximately 150,000 distinct CDR3 sequences, about 4.3% of them singletons. The authors extracted total RNA from unfractionated whole blood. Germline V gene lookup returns CDR1 MNHEY and CDR2 SVGAGI. V was pared by 8 bases and J by 2 bases, with 9 bases between. The CDR3 length is 12 residues.

The chain carries TRBV6-5 and TRBJ1-2, with D perhaps matching TRBD1 (5 bases). The clonotype originates from a female donor in good health. The CDR3 DNA reads TGTGCCAGCCGGGGGGGGAACTATGGCTACACCTTC. Its protein is CASRGGNYGYTF.